Detailed here is one T cell receptor beta chain. The sample is drawn from a study of blood T cell repertoires in COVID-19. Study-wide background: The samples span acute and convalescent COVID-19 from the United States, Italy and Spain. T cells, B-cell-depleted T cells, or PBMCs provided the cDNA or gDNA that served as material.

Deletions cut 4 bases from V and 6 bases from J, with 12 bases between. This CDR3 has 13 residues. CDR1 and CDR2 (germline): SNHLY, FYNNEI. Profiled with immunoSEQ multiplex PCR; TCRdb holds only in-frame clones, not every one. The table lists about 300,000 clones, about 89% of them singletons. The sample comprised peripheral blood. The receptor was isolated from a man aged 40-50 years with acute or convalescent COVID-19. V usage is TRBV2 and J usage is TRBJ1-1, with D uncertain. CDR3 bases: TGTGCCAGCAGTGCGGACTTCGCCGCTGAAGCTTTCTTT. As protein: CASSADFAAEAFF.